This T cell receptor beta chain was obtained from a study of blood T cell repertoires in COVID-19. In the authors' workflow: Estimates of nucleated cell counts were drawn from the amplification of reference gene primers. Sequencing was performed with immunoSEQ multiplex PCR; in TCRdb, only in-frame clones are kept and a portion is missing. V, J and clone size are taken as reported in that table, and D and trimming were inferred from the DNA itself. The sample holds 300,000 to 450,000 clones; roughly 87% are singletons and the top ten take 3.5% to 4%. After removal of 6 bases from V and 8 bases from J, the junction contained 11 bases not matched to a gene. The CDR3 totals 14 residues. Germline CDR1 SNHLY, CDR2 FYNNEI. Patients in Seattle were enrolled during active infection, then followed longitudinally.

This receptor was identified in a woman between 55 and 75 years old with COVID-19, enrolled during active disease. The chain is built from TRBV2 and TRBJ1-2; TRBD1 aligns across 8 bases. The sequenced material came from peripheral blood. CDR3 sequence: CASRNWDRFDGYTF. CDR3 bases: TGTGCCAGCAGAAATTGGGACAGGTTCGACGGCTACACCTTC.